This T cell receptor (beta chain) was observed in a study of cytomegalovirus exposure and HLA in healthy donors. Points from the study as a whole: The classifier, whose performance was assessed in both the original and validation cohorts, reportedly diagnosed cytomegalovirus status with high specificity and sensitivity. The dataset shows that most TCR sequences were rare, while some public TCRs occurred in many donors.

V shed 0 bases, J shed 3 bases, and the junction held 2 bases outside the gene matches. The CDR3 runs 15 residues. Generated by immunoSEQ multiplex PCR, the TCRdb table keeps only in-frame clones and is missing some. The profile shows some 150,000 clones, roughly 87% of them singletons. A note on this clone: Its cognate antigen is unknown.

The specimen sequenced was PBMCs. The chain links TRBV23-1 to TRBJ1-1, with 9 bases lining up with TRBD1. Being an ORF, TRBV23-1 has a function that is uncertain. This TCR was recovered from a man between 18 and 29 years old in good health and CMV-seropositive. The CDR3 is CASSQSGTGYTEAFF. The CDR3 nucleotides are TGCGCCAGCAGTCAATCGGGGACAGGGTACACTGAAGCTTTCTTT.